This T cell receptor (beta chain) was profiled in a study of cytomegalovirus exposure and HLA in healthy donors (dated by TCRdb to about 2017). Regarding the study in general: A later analysis indicated that the 95 to 150 validation repertoires were generated on the platform also employed for the approximately 690 repertoires of the first cohort. The study aimed to test whether cataloging public T cell receptors could reveal signatures of past pathogen exposure. In addition to the first cohort of 666 subjects, a separate validation cohort of 130 or so different subjects was used. To predict cytomegalovirus infection status, the study combined high-throughput TCR immunosequencing, statistical association of individual TCRs with disease status, and machine learning. Overall study outcomes, separate from this receptor: Most TCR sequences were observed very rarely across donors, whereas some public TCRs were present in many individuals. According to the authors, the approach could potentially be generalized to other disease states and immunological phenotypes. In the study, around 160 TCR beta chains were listed as associated with cytomegalovirus. A later analysis found that TCRs clustered in the first cohort also tended to co-occur in the 130 or so validation repertoires, with more than 90% of cluster scores above 0. Cytomegalovirus status was reported to be diagnosed by the classifier with high specificity and sensitivity in both the original and validation cohorts. A few of the identified cytomegalovirus-associated TCR beta chains were confirmed in vitro to be specific for cytomegalovirus antigens. A later analysis lacked HLA typing for the validation cohort, so it scored co-occurrence in that cohort across all 120 repertoires.

Donors formed part of the validation cohort, which comprised about 120 subjects and was distinct from the first cohort of 550 to 850 subjects. Between the V and J ends, shortened by 4 bases and 4 bases respectively, the junction contains 12 bases. CDR3 length: 14 amino acids, cysteine to phenylalanine. Only the CDR3 DNA stays, 42 bases, in frame from base 1. CDR1 is given as MGHDK and CDR2 as SYGVNS, both from the germline V gene. The sample holds one count of this clone. It has no known antigen specificity. Base qualities are not recorded, but no much larger clone differs from it by a single base. The library was generated by the immunoSEQ multiplex PCR assay. On the study's bioinformatics: A statistical classification framework was built to diagnose cytomegalovirus status from the catalog of TCR beta chain sequences. Entries here come from immuneACCESS through TCRdb and include only in-frame sequences with V and J called. Some clones fail to appear in such tables; in the studies checked, an unresolved V gene covers under half of the shortfall, and the cause of the remainder is unknown. For V, J and clone size, that table is used; D and trimming come from the DNA. The sample yields some 170,000 clones; approximately 89% were counted once. Around 3.8% of the sample comes from the top ten.

The specimen was PBMCs. The sequence derives from a young man in good health and CMV-seropositive. The rearrangement combines TRBV25-1 with TRBJ2-3, and perhaps TRBD1 as D gene, on 6 matching bases. The nucleotide sequence is given as TGTGCCAGCAGTGCAGGGGAGAAGGCAGATACGCAGTATTTT. Its product reads: CASSAGEKADTQYF.